This entry lists 18 T cell receptor beta chains sequenced from one sample in a study of cytomegalovirus exposure and HLA in healthy donors. Primers: 60 Vbeta forward and 13 Jbeta reverse. Some clones are missing from TCRdb's copy, which holds only in-frame ones; the method was immunoSEQ multiplex PCR. The table includes 250,000 to 350,000 clones, just over 85% detected once. Sequencing used PBMCs. The receptors here all came from a man aged 40-49 years in good health and CMV-seropositive.

This rearrangement joins TRBV20-1 to TRBJ1-5; D perhaps matches TRBD1 (5 bases). CDR3 length: 11 residues. Germline-derived CDR1 and CDR2 are DFQATT and SNEGSKA (reference sequence). V was shortened by 3 bases and J by 9 bases, with 9 bases between the two germline ends. CDR3 nucleotides: TGCAGTGCTAGCCATCAGGGGCCCCAGCATTTT. It translates to CSASHQGPQHF.

CDR3 protein: CASSSGTSWNEQFF. As DNA, the CDR3 is TGTGCCAGCAGCTCAGGGACTAGCTGGAATGAGCAGTTCTTC. V usage is TRBV5-6 and J usage is TRBJ2-1, with 9 bases that match TRBD2. The CDR3 has 14 residues. Looked up from germline, CDR1 is SGHDT and CDR2 is YYEEEE. J lost 7 bases, V lost 3 bases, and 5 bases had no gene match.

This rearrangement joins TRBV9 to TRBJ2-7; 9 bases match TRBD2. Germline CDR1 reads SGDLS; CDR2 reads YYNGEE. This CDR3 has 14 residues. V dropped 5 bases and J dropped 2; count of bases not matched to a gene: 5. The CDR3 DNA is TGTGCCAGCAGTCCTCTAGCGGGGCCCTACGAGCAGTACTTC. As protein: CASSPLAGPYEQYF.

The V call is TRBV5-1, the J call TRBJ2-1; 8 nucleotides match TRBD2. There are 16 residues in the CDR3. The V gene end was trimmed by 2 bases and the J gene end by 8 bases; junction bases not matched to a gene: 12. CDR1 and CDR2 (germline): SGHRS, YFSETQ. This chain's CDR3 is CASSLPGGHEIDEQFF. The CDR3 nucleotides are TGCGCCAGCAGCTTACCGGGAGGGCACGAAATCGATGAGCAGTTCTTC.

This chain uses TRBV10-3 with TRBJ2-1, with 11 bases identical to TRBD1. The V and J ends lost 8 bases and 4 bases, in that order; junction bases with no gene match: 7. There are 15 residues in the CDR3. CDR1 ENHRY and CDR2 SYGVKD come from the germline V gene. CDR3 nucleotides: TGTGCCATCCAAGCGGACAGGGGGCGATACAATGAGCAGTTCTTC. Its translation is CAIQADRGRYNEQFF.

V is TRBV29-1 and J is TRBJ2-7; 10 positions match TRBD1. Germline trimming cut 2 bases from V and 4 bases from J; bases unmatched to any gene: 5. The CDR3 is 14 residues long. Per germline, CDR1 SQVTM and CDR2 ANQGSEA. CDR3 residues: CSVELGTGAYEQYF. CDR3 DNA sequence: TGCAGCGTTGAACTCGGGACAGGGGCTTACGAGCAGTACTTC.

V gene TRBV27 combines with J gene TRBJ1-5, with TRBD1 matching 10 bases. V was clipped by 5 bases and J by 6 bases; unmatched bases: 4. CDR1 is MNHEY, CDR2 SMNVEV, per germline (reference sequence). This CDR3 comprises 14 residues. The CDR3 loop reads CASSTDRGGQPQHF. The CDR3 DNA follows: TGTGCCAGCAGTACGGACAGGGGGGGTCAGCCCCAGCATTTT.

This chain uses TRBV2 with TRBJ1-2; a weak D match, TRBD1 (6 bases). The CDR3 covers 14 residues. Trimming shortened V by 7 bases and J by 5 bases, and 17 bases separated the two germline ends. Germline V gives CDR1 SNHLY, CDR2 FYNNEI. CDR3 protein: CASTQRGGVYGYTF. The CDR3 nucleotides are TGTGCCAGCACCCAAAGGGGGGGGGTATATGGCTACACCTTC.

This clone was found once. J is TRBJ2-7 and V is TRBV28; TRBD2 matches 7 bases. Germline V lookup: CDR1 MDHEN, CDR2 SYDVKM. Trimming removed 4 bases from V and 4 bases from J; junction bases left unmatched: 13. CDR3 length: 16 residues. Here the CDR3 DNA reads TGTGCCAGCAGTTCGGCTAGCGGCGTTGGGTTTTACGAGCAGTACTTC. Protein sequence: CASSSASGVGFYEQYF.

With respect to this clone: Mismatch with germline at one junction end may stem from a read error. The rearrangement joins TRBV7-9 to TRBJ1-1; no definite D call. CDR1 SEHNR and CDR2 FQNEAQ come from the germline V gene (reference sequence). The CDR3 has 15 residues. The CDR3 bases are TGTTCCAGCAGCTTTGTTTCCAGGATAAACACTGAAGCTTTCTTT. Translating gives CSSSFVSRINTEAFF.

The genes are TRBV6-5 and TRBJ2-1; TRBD2 agrees at 9 bases. Per germline, CDR1 MNHEY and CDR2 SVGAGI. V lost 5 bases, J lost 4 bases, and 3 bases stayed unmatched. The CDR3 consists of 14 residues. The CDR3, as DNA: TGTGCCAGCAGTAGCGGGGGGAATTACAATGAGCAGTTCTTC. Amino acids: CASSSGGNYNEQFF.

This clone came up a few times. The J gene is TRBJ1-1, the V gene TRBV19; 7 bases fit TRBD1. The V segment lost 5 bases and the J segment 0 bases; nucleotides outside the gene matches: 3. The CDR3 contains 14 residues. The germline CDR1 and CDR2 sequences are LNHDA and SQIVND (reference sequence). The CDR3 DNA sequence: TGTGCCAGTAGTGCGGGACAGATGAACACTGAAGCTTTCTTT. It yields the protein CASSAGQMNTEAFF. Full variable domain (rest looked up from reference TRBV19 and TRBJ1-1): DGGITQSPKYLFRKEGQNVTLSCEQNLNHDAMYWYRQDPGQGLRLIYYSQIVNDFQKGDIAEGYSVSREKKESFPLTVTSAQKNPTAFYLCASSAGQMNTEAFFGQGTRLTVV.

This chain connects TRBV5-4 to TRBJ2-1; 7 bases agree with TRBD2. The J segment lost 0 bases and the V segment lost 0 bases, leaving 9 bases of the junction unmatched. CDR1 and CDR2 (germline): SGHNT, YYREEE (reference sequence). CDR3 length: 18 residues. The chain's CDR3 is CASSLVRSTGGSYNEQFF. Here the CDR3 DNA reads TGTGCCAGCAGCTTGGTTCGGAGTACGGGGGGCTCCTACAATGAGCAGTTCTTC.

This clone was recorded only once. The J gene is TRBJ2-3, the V gene TRBV11-3; TRBD1 aligns across 7 bases. This CDR3 is built from 15 residues. Germline V CDR1 and CDR2: SGHNT, YENEEA. Unmatched junction bases numbered 7, after V lost 5 bases and J lost 2 bases. The CDR3 is CASSQGQLNTDTQYF. The CDR3 DNA follows: TGTGCCAGCAGCCAGGGACAGTTAAACACAGATACGCAGTATTTT.

The chain employs TRBV5-1 and TRBJ2-5; D possibly corresponds to TRBD2 (6 bases). Germline assignment: CDR1 SGHRS and CDR2 YFSETQ. V lost 0 bases to trimming and J lost 5 bases, with 17 bases between them. This CDR3 is built from 16 residues. CDR3: CASSLVSQLEGETQYF. The DNA of the CDR3 is TGCGCCAGCAGCTTGGTGAGCCAGCTGGAGGGGGAGACCCAGTACTTC.

The chain joins TRBV28 to TRBJ2-1; TRBD2 agrees at 11 bases. CDR3 length: 15 amino acids. Germline assignment: CDR1 MDHEN and CDR2 SYDVKM. Trimming removed 3 bases from V and 15 bases from J; junction bases left unmatched: 13. This chain's CDR3 is CASSFGLTSGKSGFF. Here the CDR3 DNA reads TGTGCCAGCAGTTTTGGGTTGACTAGCGGGAAGAGTGGGTTCTTC. The full variable domain, completed using reference TRBV28 and TRBJ2-1, is DVKVTQSSRYLVKRTGEKVFLECVQDMDHENMFWYRQDPGLGLRLIYFSYDVKMKEKGDIPEGYSVSREKKERFSLILESASTNQTSMYLCASSFGLTSGKSGFFGPGTRLTVL.

The CDR3 sequence is CASSPSREQYF. The CDR3 region has the DNA TGTGCCAGCAGTCCCTCTCGGGAGCAGTACTTC. This sequence joins TRBV28 and TRBJ2-7; D is uncertain. CDR1 is MDHEN and CDR2 is SYDVKM in the germline V gene. Between the trimmed V and J ends, which lost 5 bases and 7 bases, there was a span of 9 bases. The CDR3 is made up of 11 amino acids.

The chain is built from TRBV9 and TRBJ2-3; the match to TRBD2 covers 11 bases. The CDR3 has 14 residues. The germline V gene encodes CDR1 SGDLS and CDR2 YYNGEE. Trimming at V came to 2 bases and at J to 5 bases, leaving 1 base not matched to a gene. CDR3 residues: CASSVTSGRDTQYF. The CDR3 bases are TGTGCCAGCAGCGTTACTAGCGGGAGAGATACGCAGTATTTT.